This T cell receptor beta chain stems from a study of cytomegalovirus exposure and HLA in healthy donors. 60 Vbeta and 13 Jbeta primers were used in PCR. Measured with immunoSEQ multiplex PCR; TCRdb has only the in-frame clones, and not every one. Of 120,000 or so clones listed, about 80% are singletons. Trimming removed 3 bases from V and 7 bases from J; junction bases left unmatched: 15. CDR1 is SGHDT and CDR2 is YYEEEE in the germline V gene. This CDR3 contains 17 residues. This rearrangement joins TRBV5-6 to TRBJ1-4; 7 nucleotides match TRBD1. This clonotype was obtained from a man aged 25-40 years in good health and CMV-seropositive. Sequencing was performed on PBMCs. The CDR3 nucleotides read TGTGCCAGCAGCTGGAGTTCGACAGGGCTTTTCGGTGAAAAACTGTTTTTT. It translates to CASSWSSTGLFGEKLFF.